This TCR beta chain was profiled in a study of regulatory T cells in long-lasting Graves disease. The germline V and J ends were trimmed by 5 bases and 1 base, with 9 bases remaining between them. In germline, CDR1 is SEHNR, CDR2 FQNEAQ (reference sequence). The CDR3 contains 13 residues. Arm-PCR of CDR3 regions and iRepertoire HTBI primers were used to build TCR beta libraries. A single record per CDR3 protein comes from TCRdb applying MiXCR to the multiplex PCR reads. Of more than 400,000 distinct CDR3 sequences in the sample, around 15% are singletons; the top ten hold approximately 12%. Time point defined: newly diagnosed GD, antithyroid drugs for less than 3 months. Generation of the TCR library employed RNA extracted from PBMCs. All patients originated from an endocrinology department located in Xi'an, China. There are many counts of this clonotype. This sample was also put to use in a study of T cells in Graves' hyperthyroidism and ophthalmopathy. This second study says: An absence of ophthalmopathy progression within 18 months meant stable Graves' hyperthyroidism.

This clonotype was sampled from a man in his forties with Graves disease. The chain joins TRBV7-9 to TRBJ2-7; D gene uncertain. Material: peripheral blood mononuclear cells (PBMCs), obtained at new diagnosis, from a patient treated with antithyroid drugs. The DNA for the CDR3 is TGTGCCAGCAGCCCTGGAGTATCCTACGAGCAGTACTTC. This translates into CASSPGVSYEQYF.